Below are 6 T cell receptor beta chains sequenced from a single sample in a study of T cells in Graves' hyperthyroidism and ophthalmopathy (dated by TCRdb to the late 2010s). Library construction relied on multiplex PCR. TCRdb names Illumina HiSeq 2000 as the instrument used. The TCR beta CDR3 regions were amplified from RNA transcripts. A first-round RT-PCR of the TCR CDR3 used the HTBI primer set with the Qiagen OneStep RT-PCR kit. TCRdb reran the public reads through fastp at Q25 and MiXCR, keeping productive beta chains. Each CDR3 protein gets just one entry, which takes the most common genes and DNA from the rows behind it. The sample table shows around 350,000 distinct CDR3 sequences, and about 17% are seen once. The ten largest make up around a third of the sample. The sample consisted of blood. The source of these receptors is a woman in her thirties with Graves' hyperthyroidism that later progressed to Graves' ophthalmopathy.

The chain carries TRBV29-1 and TRBJ2-1; tentative D call: TRBD2 (6 bases). Germline CDR1 and CDR2: SQVTM and ANQGSEA. The CDR3 is 14 residues long. Trimming removed 6 bases from V and 7 bases from J, with 19 bases in between. This chain's CDR3 is CSVSAGTELNEQFF. DNA for the CDR3: TGCAGCGTAAGTGCGGGGACCGAATTGAATGAGCAGTTCTTC.

The V call is TRBV7-9, the J call TRBJ2-2; D could derive from TRBD1 or TRBD2 (5 bases each). CDR3 length equals 17 residues. Germline-derived CDR1 and CDR2 are SEHNR and FQNEAQ (reference sequence). Deletions cut 4 bases from V and 6 bases from J, with 21 bases between. CDR3 region: CASSSNGDGPGAGELFF. The DNA for the CDR3 is TGTGCCAGCAGCTCAAATGGGGACGGACCGGGCGCCGGGGAGCTGTTTTTT.

This clonotype was detected a few times. The chain employs TRBV5-1 and TRBJ2-2; 9 positions match TRBD2. Germline assignment: CDR1 SGHRS and CDR2 YFSETQ. V shed 2 bases, J shed 1 base, and the junction held 3 bases outside the gene matches. The CDR3 length is 16 residues. CDR3 bases: TGCGCCAGCAGCTTTTCACTAGCGGGGAACACCGGGGAGCTGTTTTTT. It codes for CASSFSLAGNTGELFF.

This clonotype was seen many times. V is TRBV10-3 and J is TRBJ2-3; 10 nucleotides align to TRBD2. The V gene's germline CDR1 is ENHRY and CDR2 SYGVKD. After removal of 6 bases from V and 2 bases from J, the junction contained 11 bases not matched to a gene. This CDR3 contains 17 residues. CDR3 residues: CAISRPQREGPTDTQYF. CDR3 sequence (DNA): TGTGCCATCAGCCGTCCTCAGCGGGAGGGCCCCACAGATACGCAGTATTTT.

The gene calls are TRBV14 and TRBJ2-2; D unclear. The CDR3 consists of 13 residues. The V gene's germline CDR1 is SGHDN and CDR2 FVKESK. V lost 4 bases and J 7 bases, leaving 10 bases between the germline ends. The CDR3 reads CASSRDLGGELFF. The CDR3 nucleotides read TGTGCCAGCAGCCGCGATTTGGGCGGGGAGCTGTTTTTT.

In this sample, this clonotype turned up many times. CDR3 protein: CASSLSEGAGETQYF. DNA of the CDR3: TGTGCCAGCAGTTTATCGGAGGGGGCAGGGGAGACCCAGTACTTC. The chain has TRBV27 and TRBJ2-5, with D possibly TRBD1 on 7 matching bases. The V end was cut by 0 bases, the J end by 5 bases, with 13 bases between. Germline loops: CDR1 MNHEY, CDR2 SMNVEV (reference sequence). The CDR3 runs 15 residues.